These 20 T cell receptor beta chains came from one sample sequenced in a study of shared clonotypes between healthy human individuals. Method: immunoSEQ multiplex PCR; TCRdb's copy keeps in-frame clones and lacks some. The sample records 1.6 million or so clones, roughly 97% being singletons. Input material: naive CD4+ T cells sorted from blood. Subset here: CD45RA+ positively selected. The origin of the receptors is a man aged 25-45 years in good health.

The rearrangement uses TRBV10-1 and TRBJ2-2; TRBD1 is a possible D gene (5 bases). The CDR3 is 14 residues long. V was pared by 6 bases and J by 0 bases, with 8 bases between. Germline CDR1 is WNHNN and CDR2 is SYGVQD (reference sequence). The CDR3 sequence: CASRTDSNTGELFF. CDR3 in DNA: TGCGCCAGCAGGACAGACTCGAACACCGGGGAGCTGTTTTTT.

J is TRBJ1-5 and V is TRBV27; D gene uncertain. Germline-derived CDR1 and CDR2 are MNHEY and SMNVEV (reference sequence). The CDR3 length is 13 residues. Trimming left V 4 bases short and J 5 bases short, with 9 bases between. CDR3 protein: CASSSTRDQPQHF. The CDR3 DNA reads TGTGCCAGCAGTTCTACGAGAGATCAGCCCCAGCATTTT.

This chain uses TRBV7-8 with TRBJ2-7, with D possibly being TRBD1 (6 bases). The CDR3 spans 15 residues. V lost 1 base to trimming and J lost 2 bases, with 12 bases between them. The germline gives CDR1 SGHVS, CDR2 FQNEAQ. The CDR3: CASSLVESGAYEQYF. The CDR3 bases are TGTGCCAGCAGCTTAGTGGAGTCAGGGGCCTACGAGCAGTACTTC.

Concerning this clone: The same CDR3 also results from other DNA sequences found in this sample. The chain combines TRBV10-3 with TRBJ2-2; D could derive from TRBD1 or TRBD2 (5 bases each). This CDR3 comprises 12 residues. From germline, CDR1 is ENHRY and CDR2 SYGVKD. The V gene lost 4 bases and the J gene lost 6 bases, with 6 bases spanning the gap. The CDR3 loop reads CAISGGAGELFF. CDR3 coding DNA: TGTGCCATCAGTGGAGGGGCCGGGGAGCTGTTTTTT.

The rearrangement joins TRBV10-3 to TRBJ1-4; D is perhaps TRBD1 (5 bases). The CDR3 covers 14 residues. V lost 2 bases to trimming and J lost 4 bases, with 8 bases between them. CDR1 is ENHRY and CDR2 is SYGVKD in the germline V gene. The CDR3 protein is CAISEGGVNEKLFF. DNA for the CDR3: TGTGCCATCAGTGAGGGGGGGGTTAATGAAAAACTGTTTTTT.

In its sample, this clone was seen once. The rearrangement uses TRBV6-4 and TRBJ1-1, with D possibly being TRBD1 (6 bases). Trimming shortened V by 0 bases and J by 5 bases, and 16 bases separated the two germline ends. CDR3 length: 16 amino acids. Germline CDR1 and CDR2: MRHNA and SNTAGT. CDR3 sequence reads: CASSDSYTGLGTEAFF. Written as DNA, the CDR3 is TGTGCCAGCAGTGACTCCTATACAGGGCTCGGGACTGAAGCTTTCTTT.

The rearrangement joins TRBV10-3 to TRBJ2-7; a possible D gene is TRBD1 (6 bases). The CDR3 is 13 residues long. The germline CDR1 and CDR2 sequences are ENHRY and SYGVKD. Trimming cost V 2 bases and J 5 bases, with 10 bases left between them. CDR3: CAISEDRIHEQYF. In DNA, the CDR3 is TGTGCCATCAGTGAGGACAGGATCCACGAGCAGTACTTC.

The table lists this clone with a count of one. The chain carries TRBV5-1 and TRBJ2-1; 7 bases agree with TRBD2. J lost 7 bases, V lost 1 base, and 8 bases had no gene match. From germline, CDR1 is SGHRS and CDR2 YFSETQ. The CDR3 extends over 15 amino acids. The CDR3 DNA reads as TGCGCCAGCAGCTTGATGTGGGCGGGAGAAAATGAGCAGTTCTTC. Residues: CASSLMWAGENEQFF.

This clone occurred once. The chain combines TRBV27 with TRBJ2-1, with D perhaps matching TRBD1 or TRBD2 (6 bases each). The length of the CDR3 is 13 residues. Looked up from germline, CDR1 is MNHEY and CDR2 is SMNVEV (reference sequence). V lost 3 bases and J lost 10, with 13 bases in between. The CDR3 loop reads CASSFQGGGEQFF. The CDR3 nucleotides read TGTGCCAGCAGTTTTCAAGGAGGGGGAGAGCAGTTCTTC.

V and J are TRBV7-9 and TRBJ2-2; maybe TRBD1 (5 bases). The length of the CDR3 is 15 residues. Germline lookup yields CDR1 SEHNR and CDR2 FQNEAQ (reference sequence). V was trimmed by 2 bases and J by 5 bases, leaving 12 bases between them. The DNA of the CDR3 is TGTGCCAGCAGCTTAAAGCAGGGTATTACCGGGGAGCTGTTTTTT. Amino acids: CASSLKQGITGELFF.

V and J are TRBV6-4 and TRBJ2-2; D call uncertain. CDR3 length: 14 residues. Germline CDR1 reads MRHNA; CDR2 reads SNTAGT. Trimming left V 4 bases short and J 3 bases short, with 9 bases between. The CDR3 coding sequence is TGTGCCAGCAGTGTCTACTTCGACACCGGGGAGCTGTTTTTT. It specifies CASSVYFDTGELFF.

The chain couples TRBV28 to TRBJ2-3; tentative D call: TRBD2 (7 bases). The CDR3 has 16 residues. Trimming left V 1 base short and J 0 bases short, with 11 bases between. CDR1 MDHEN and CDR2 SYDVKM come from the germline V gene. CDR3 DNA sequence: TGTGCCAGCAGTTTATACCGGGGGGCTAGCACAGATACGCAGTATTTT. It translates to CASSLYRGASTDTQYF.

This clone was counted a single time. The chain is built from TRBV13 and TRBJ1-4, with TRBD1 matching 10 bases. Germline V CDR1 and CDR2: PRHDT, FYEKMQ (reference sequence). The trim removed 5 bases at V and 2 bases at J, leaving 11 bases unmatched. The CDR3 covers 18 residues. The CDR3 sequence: CASSRLGDRGSTNEKLFF. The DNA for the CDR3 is TGTGCCAGCAGCCGTCTTGGGGACAGGGGATCCACTAATGAAAAACTGTTTTTT.

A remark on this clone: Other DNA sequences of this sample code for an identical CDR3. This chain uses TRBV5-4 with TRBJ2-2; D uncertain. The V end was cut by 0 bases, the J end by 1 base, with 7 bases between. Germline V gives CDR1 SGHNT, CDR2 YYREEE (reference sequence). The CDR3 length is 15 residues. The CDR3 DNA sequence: TGTGCCAGCAGCTTGGGTGGCGGGAACACCGGGGAGCTGTTTTTT. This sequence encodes CASSLGGGNTGELFF.

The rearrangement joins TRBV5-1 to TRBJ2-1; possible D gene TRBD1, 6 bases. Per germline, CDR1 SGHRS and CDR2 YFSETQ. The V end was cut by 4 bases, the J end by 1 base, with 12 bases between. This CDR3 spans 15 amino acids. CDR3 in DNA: TGCGCCAGCAGCACCGGGACACAGTCCTACAATGAGCAGTTCTTC. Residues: CASSTGTQSYNEQFF.

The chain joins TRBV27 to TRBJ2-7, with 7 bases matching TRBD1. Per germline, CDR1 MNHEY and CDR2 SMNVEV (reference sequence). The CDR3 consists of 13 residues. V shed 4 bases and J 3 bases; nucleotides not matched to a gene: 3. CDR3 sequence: CASSYRGSYEQYF. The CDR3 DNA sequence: TGTGCCAGCAGTTACAGGGGAAGCTACGAGCAGTACTTC.

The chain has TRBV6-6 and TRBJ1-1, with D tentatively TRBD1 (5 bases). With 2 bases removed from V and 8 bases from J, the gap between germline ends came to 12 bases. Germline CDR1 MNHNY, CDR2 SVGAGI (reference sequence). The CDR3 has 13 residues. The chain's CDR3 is CASSYGDRREAFF. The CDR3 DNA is TGTGCCAGCAGTTACGGCGACAGACGGGAAGCTTTCTTT.

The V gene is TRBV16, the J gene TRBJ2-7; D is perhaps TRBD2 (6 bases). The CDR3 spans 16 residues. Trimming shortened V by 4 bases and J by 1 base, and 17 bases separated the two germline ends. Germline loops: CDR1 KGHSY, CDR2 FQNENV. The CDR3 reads CASSPGQGGDSYEQYF. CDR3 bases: TGTGCCAGCAGCCCAGGCCAGGGCGGGGATTCCTACGAGCAGTACTTC.

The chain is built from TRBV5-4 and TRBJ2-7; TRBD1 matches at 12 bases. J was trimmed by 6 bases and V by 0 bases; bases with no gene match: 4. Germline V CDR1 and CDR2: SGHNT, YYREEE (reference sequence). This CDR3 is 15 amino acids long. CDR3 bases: TGTGCCAGCAGCTTGGCGGGACAGGGGGCTCTCGAGCAGTACTTC. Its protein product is CASSLAGQGALEQYF. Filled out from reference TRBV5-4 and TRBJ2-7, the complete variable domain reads ETGVTQSPTHLIKTRGQQVTLRCSSQSGHNTVSWYQQALGQGPQFIFQYYREEENGRGNFPPRFSGLQFPNYSSELNVNALELDDSALYLCASSLAGQGALEQYFGPGTRLTVT.

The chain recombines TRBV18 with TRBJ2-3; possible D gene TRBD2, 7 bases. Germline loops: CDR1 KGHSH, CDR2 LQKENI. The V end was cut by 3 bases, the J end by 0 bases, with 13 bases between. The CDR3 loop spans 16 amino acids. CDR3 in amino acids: CASSPVGGASTDTQYF. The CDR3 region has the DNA TGTGCCAGCTCACCCGTGGGGGGGGCTAGCACAGATACGCAGTATTTT.